Described below is a single TCR beta chain sequence and its context. Its matching antigen is unknown. Time point denoted: week 35, safety follow-up. Alongside topical imiquimod, each dose of vaccine comprised 300 ug of mutant IDH1 20-mer peptide. New WHO grade 3 or 4 astrocytomas that were IDH1-mutant and ATRX-lost occurred in the donors. The CDR3 has 16 residues. V shed 2 bases, J shed 5 bases, and the junction held 6 bases outside the gene matches. From germline, CDR1 is LNHDA and CDR2 SQIVND (reference sequence). The sample originates from a study of a mutant IDH1 vaccine in newly diagnosed glioma. Overall study context: The initiation of vaccination occurred 4-6 weeks after radiotherapy alone, or with temozolomide cycles. Patients got radiotherapy, temozolomide, or both beforehand, and most got both. In the visit schedule, V12 fell in week 35, while V13 fell in week 47.

The protocol was immunoSEQ multiplex PCR, while the TCRdb copy is restricted to in-frame clones and leaves out a portion. This table holds 53,000 or so clones, more than 65% found once. The chain carries TRBV19 and TRBJ1-5; 10 bases are shared with TRBD1. This receptor was taken from a man in his forties with glioma. Sequenced here: PBMCs, sampled from a glioma patient whose treatment included an IDH1 peptide vaccine. In DNA, the CDR3 is TGTGCCAGTAGTATAACAGACAGGGGGCAACATCAGCCCCAGCATTTT. It translates to CASSITDRGQHQPQHF.